This entry lists 32 T cell receptor beta chains sequenced from one sample in a study of cytomegalovirus exposure and HLA in healthy donors. This PCR relied on a set of 60 Vbeta primers and 13 Jbeta primers. Profiling relied on immunoSEQ multiplex PCR, and the TCRdb table lists in-frame clones only, not all of them. The sample has about 150,000 clones; over 75% are singletons. Sequences were obtained from PBMCs. The receptors originated from a woman between 35 and 50 years old in good health and CMV-seropositive.

The chain links TRBV5-8 to TRBJ2-1; the D is unclear. CDR1 SGHTS and CDR2 YDEGEE come from the germline V gene. The CDR3 contains 15 residues. V shed 2 bases and J shed 10 bases, with 19 bases lying between them. CDR3 bases: TGTGCCAGCAGCTTTCAGGATCCTACAATTAGGGAGCAGTTCTTC. Translation: CASSFQDPTIREQFF.

The J gene is TRBJ1-1, the V gene TRBV9, with TRBD1 identical over 8 bases. Per germline, CDR1 SGDLS and CDR2 YYNGEE. The CDR3 is 15 residues long. The ends lost 4 bases at V and 5 bases at J; junction bases unmatched: 10. This CDR3 reads CASSPRDRGGTEAFF. The CDR3 DNA reads as TGTGCCAGCAGCCCCCGCGACAGGGGAGGGACTGAAGCTTTCTTT.

The chain recombines TRBV6-6 with TRBJ2-2, with D possibly matching TRBD2 (7 bases). In germline, CDR1 is MNHNY, CDR2 SVGAGI (reference sequence). Trimming stripped 2 bases from V and 6 bases from J, with 13 bases between. The length of the CDR3 is 15 residues. The CDR3 DNA reads TGTGCCAGCAGTTACCCACGAGGGGGGGCCGGGGAGCTGTTTTTT. It encodes CASSYPRGGAGELFF.

V and J are TRBV5-1 and TRBJ1-5, with D perhaps TRBD1 (5 bases). Germline V gene sequence: CDR1 SGHRS, CDR2 YFSETQ. Trimming shortened V by 2 bases and J by 1 base, and 7 bases separated the two germline ends. The CDR3 is made up of 14 amino acids. The CDR3 region has the DNA TGCGCCAGCAGCTTAGGGGTCAGCAATCAGCCCCAGCATTTT. Translated: CASSLGVSNQPQHF.

This CDR3 reads CASSWDRGLDQPQHF. CDR3 DNA sequence: TGTGCCAGTAGTTGGGACAGGGGGCTGGATCAGCCCCAGCATTTT. The V call is TRBV19, the J call TRBJ1-5, with TRBD1 matching over 12 bases. Germline lookup yields CDR1 LNHDA and CDR2 SQIVND (reference sequence). This CDR3 has 15 residues. V lost 5 bases and J lost 5; bases outside the gene matches: 4.

The chain couples TRBV28 to TRBJ1-5; TRBD1 might be the D (5 bases). CDR1 and CDR2 from the germline V gene are MDHEN and SYDVKM. The CDR3 extends over 15 amino acids. The V gene lost 6 bases and the J gene lost 2 bases, with 14 bases spanning the gap. This CDR3 reads CASSPQGGGNQPQHF. For the CDR3, the DNA is TGTGCCAGCAGCCCCCAGGGAGGTGGCAATCAGCCCCAGCATTTT.

The rearrangement joins TRBV6-4 to TRBJ2-3; TRBD2 matches at 11 bases. The CDR3 loop spans 18 amino acids. The trim removed 4 bases at V and 5 bases at J, leaving 14 bases unmatched. The germline CDR1 and CDR2 sequences are MRHNA and SNTAGT. The chain's CDR3 is CASSAPGVAGGPGDTQYF. The DNA of the CDR3 is TGTGCCAGCAGTGCCCCGGGGGTAGCGGGAGGGCCAGGAGATACGCAGTATTTT.

This clone has just a few counts. This chain connects TRBV5-1 to TRBJ2-1, with TRBD2 matching over 7 bases. The CDR3 runs to 15 residues. The germline gives CDR1 SGHRS, CDR2 YFSETQ. V dropped 3 bases and J dropped 3; count of bases not matched to a gene: 6. In nucleotides, the CDR3 is TGCGCCAGCAGCTCCAGCGGGAAAGGCTACAATGAGCAGTTCTTC. It is translated as CASSSSGKGYNEQFF.

The chain uses TRBV4-2 and TRBJ1-4, with D perhaps TRBD1 (5 bases). Germline CDR1 is LGHNA and CDR2 is YNFKEQ. V dropped 4 bases and J dropped 4 bases, with 13 bases sitting between them. The CDR3 runs 15 residues. The CDR3 DNA follows: TGTGCCAGCAGCCCGGAGAGACAGCGTAATGAAAAACTGTTTTTT. Its translation: CASSPERQRNEKLFF.

This clone was counted between two and nine times. V and J are TRBV5-1 and TRBJ2-1; 9 bases match TRBD2. CDR1 and CDR2 (germline): SGHRS, YFSETQ. This CDR3 spans 16 amino acids. With 4 bases clipped from V and 4 bases from J, the junction kept 9 bases outside the gene matches. The CDR3 loop is CASSRTSDRIYNEQFF. The CDR3 DNA reads TGCGCCAGCAGCAGGACTAGCGACCGTATATACAATGAGCAGTTCTTC.

This clone turned up a few times. The chain couples TRBV18 to TRBJ2-1; D remains unclear. Germline V gives CDR1 KGHSH, CDR2 LQKENI. The CDR3 is made up of 13 amino acids. Trimming removed 1 base at V and 5 bases at J, with 6 bases between. Written as DNA, the CDR3 is TGTGCCAGCTCACCACTCCGGGACAATGAGCAGTTCTTC. Protein: CASSPLRDNEQFF.

The V call is TRBV7-9, the J call TRBJ2-1; 8 bases map to TRBD2. The CDR3 contains 15 residues. V gave up 5 bases and J gave up 6 bases; unmatched junction bases: 9. Germline assignment: CDR1 SEHNR and CDR2 FQNEAQ (reference sequence). CDR3 in amino acids: CASSPPGTRGNEQFF. CDR3 nucleotide sequence: TGTGCCAGCAGCCCCCCCGGGACTAGGGGCAATGAGCAGTTCTTC.

The V and J genes are TRBV27 and TRBJ2-5, with D perhaps matching TRBD2 (8 bases). The CDR3 is 17 residues long. Trimming pared 5 bases from V and 7 bases from J, leaving 26 bases between. Germline V gene sequence: CDR1 MNHEY, CDR2 SMNVEV (reference sequence). For the CDR3, the DNA is TGTGCCAGCAGTCCCCCAGGGGGTCTGGTCCGGGGGGGGACCCAGTACTTC. It codes for CASSPPGGLVRGGTQYF.

This chain connects TRBV5-1 to TRBJ2-7; 9 bases line up with TRBD2. CDR3 length: 15 residues. With 0 bases clipped from V and 9 bases from J, the junction kept 10 bases outside the gene matches. Germline V gene sequence: CDR1 SGHRS, CDR2 YFSETQ. Written as DNA, the CDR3 is TGCGCCAGCAGCTTGGGAGGTAGCGGGAGTACGGGGCAGTACTTC. It specifies CASSLGGSGSTGQYF. The full variable domain, completed using reference TRBV5-1 and TRBJ2-7, is KAGVTQTPRYLIKTRGQQVTLSCSPISGHRSVSWYQQTPGQGLQFLFEYFSETQRNKGNFPGRFSGRQFSNSRSEMNVSTLELGDSALYLCASSLGGSGSTGQYFGPGTRLTVT.

The V and J genes are TRBV14 and TRBJ2-7; TRBD1 matches at 11 bases. Germline CDR1 and CDR2: SGHDN and FVKESK. J gave up 0 bases and V 4 bases, and 11 bases lay outside the gene matches. This CDR3 is 18 amino acids long. CDR3 region: CASSRYPGTGGSSYEQYF. The CDR3 DNA is TGTGCCAGCAGCCGTTACCCCGGGACAGGGGGGAGCTCCTACGAGCAGTACTTC. Complete variable domain (other parts from reference TRBV14 and TRBJ2-7): EAGVTQFPSHSVIEKGQTVTLRCDPISGHDNLYWYRRVMGKEIKFLLHFVKESKQDESGMPNNRFLAERTGGTYSTLKVQPAELEDSGVYFCASSRYPGTGGSSYEQYFGPGTRLTVT.

J is TRBJ1-2 and V is TRBV30, with D tentatively TRBD1 (6 bases). V gave up 5 bases and J gave up 4 bases, with 20 bases separating them. The germline V gene has CDR1 GTSNPN and CDR2 SVGIG (reference sequence). This CDR3 comprises 15 residues. In nucleotides, the CDR3 is TGTGCCTGGGGCCCCGGGGGGCGCCACGGCTATGGCTACACCTTC. It codes for CAWGPGGRHGYGYTF. Full variable domain (remainder filled in from reference TRBV30 and TRBJ1-2): SQTIHQWPATLVQPVGSPLSLECTVEGTSNPNLYWYRQAAGRGLQLLFYSVGIGQISSEVPQNLSASRPQDRQFILSSKKLLLSDSGFYLCAWGPGGRHGYGYTFGSGTRLTVV.

The CDR3, as DNA: TGTGCCAGTAGTATCAGGGTGGGGCTGGATACGCAGTATTTT. This sequence encodes CASSIRVGLDTQYF. This chain connects TRBV19 to TRBJ2-3; D perhaps matches TRBD1 (5 bases). Per the germline V gene, CDR1 is LNHDA and CDR2 is SQIVND (reference sequence). The CDR3 is 14 amino acids. Trimming stripped 3 bases from V and 6 bases from J, with 13 bases between.

The chain links TRBV7-2 to TRBJ2-7; TRBD1 matches 9 bases. This CDR3 is 14 amino acids long. Per germline, CDR1 SGHTA and CDR2 FQGNSA. V lost 5 bases and J lost 2; bases outside the gene matches: 4. The CDR3 DNA reads as TGTGCCAGCAGCAGGGACAGGGCCCCCTACGAGCAGTACTTC. Amino acid sequence: CASSRDRAPYEQYF.

The sample holds one count of this clone. The gene calls are TRBV11-3 and TRBJ1-1; tentative D call: TRBD1 (5 bases). Trimming removed 1 base at V and 1 base at J, with 7 bases between. The CDR3 loop spans 14 amino acids. From germline, CDR1 is SGHNT and CDR2 YENEEA. CDR3 amino acids: CASSLVQGNTEAFF. DNA of the CDR3: TGTGCCAGCAGCTTAGTTCAGGGGAACACTGAAGCTTTCTTT.

The rearrangement links TRBV19 to TRBJ2-2; possible D gene TRBD1, 6 bases. There are 17 residues in the CDR3. With 6 bases removed from V and 1 base from J, the gap between germline ends came to 18 bases. Germline lookup yields CDR1 LNHDA and CDR2 SQIVND (reference sequence). In DNA form, the CDR3 reads TGTGCCAGTAGGAGGACAGAGACACCCTTGAACACCGGGGAGCTGTTTTTT. Amino acid sequence: CASRRTETPLNTGELFF.

This chain connects TRBV5-6 to TRBJ2-3, with D maybe TRBD1 (5 bases). The CDR3 spans 14 residues. Germline CDR1 reads SGHDT; CDR2 reads YYEEEE. V was trimmed by 2 bases and J by 2 bases, leaving 9 bases between them. The DNA of the CDR3 is TGTGCCAGCAGCTTTAGACAGCCCACAGATACGCAGTATTTT. Amino acids: CASSFRQPTDTQYF.

This clone turned up a few times. This chain links TRBV11-2 with TRBJ2-1; 11 nucleotides match TRBD2. The CDR3 totals 15 residues. Germline values: CDR1 SGHAT, CDR2 FQNNGV. The V and J ends lost 0 bases and 8 bases, in that order; junction bases with no gene match: 3. The CDR3 region has the DNA TGTGCCAGCAGCTTAGAACTAGCGGGAGACCATGAGCAGTTCTTC. Translation: CASSLELAGDHEQFF. The whole variable domain, filled in from reference TRBV11-2 and TRBJ2-1, reads EAGVAQSPRYKIIEKRQSVAFWCNPISGHATLYWYQQILGQGPKLLIQFQNNGVVDDSQLPKDRFSAERLKGVDSTLKIQPAKLEDSAVYLCASSLELAGDHEQFFGPGTRLTVL.

The chain couples TRBV5-1 to TRBJ2-5; 10 bases are shared with TRBD1. The CDR3 spans 14 residues. The germline V gene encodes CDR1 SGHRS and CDR2 YFSETQ. Trimming cost V 0 bases and J 6 bases; bases outside gene matches: 2. CDR3 nucleotides: TGCGCCAGCAGCTTGGCGGGACAGGGGCAGACCCAGTACTTC. Protein sequence: CASSLAGQGQTQYF. Together with reference TRBV5-1 and TRBJ2-5, the CDR3 gives the full variable domain: KAGVTQTPRYLIKTRGQQVTLSCSPISGHRSVSWYQQTPGQGLQFLFEYFSETQRNKGNFPGRFSGRQFSNSRSEMNVSTLELGDSALYLCASSLAGQGQTQYFGPGTRLLVL.

The rearrangement uses TRBV2 and TRBJ1-3, with a weak D call TRBD1 (6 bases). Looked up from germline, CDR1 is SNHLY and CDR2 is FYNNEI. This CDR3 comprises 14 residues. Between the trimmed V and J ends, which lost 5 bases and 2 bases, there was a span of 10 bases. The CDR3 DNA reads as TGTGCCAGCAGTCGAAAGGGGGCTGGAAACACCATATATTTT. Its protein product is CASSRKGAGNTIYF. The full variable domain, completed using reference TRBV2 and TRBJ1-3, is EPEVTQTPSHQVTQMGQEVILRCVPISNHLYFYWYRQILGQKVEFLVSFYNNEISEKSEIFDDQFSVERPDGSNFTLKIRSTKLEDSAMYFCASSRKGAGNTIYFGEGSWLTVV.

In its sample, this clone was seen many times. The CDR3 sequence: CAWTSDRGNTEAFF. CDR3 coding DNA: TGTGCCTGGACCTCGGACAGGGGGAACACTGAAGCTTTCTTT. The V and J genes are TRBV30 and TRBJ1-1; 9 positions agree with TRBD1. Germline CDR1 GTSNPN, CDR2 SVGIG (reference sequence). The junction had 4 bases not matched to a gene; V was cut back by 4 bases and J by 1 base. CDR3 length: 14 amino acids.

The V gene is TRBV5-1, the J gene TRBJ2-7, with D possibly TRBD2 on 6 matching bases. V was cut by 0 bases and J by 3 bases, with 16 bases left in between. The length of the CDR3 is 16 residues. CDR1 and CDR2 from the germline V gene are SGHRS and YFSETQ. CDR3 in DNA: TGCGCCAGCAGCTTGGAAGGAGGTCTAGCGAGCTACGAGCAGTACTTC. It translates to CASSLEGGLASYEQYF.

Note on this clone: The same CDR3 can be traced to other DNA sequences in this sample. The gene calls are TRBV4-1 and TRBJ2-7; possible D gene TRBD2, 6 bases. The germline V gene has CDR1 MGHRA and CDR2 YSYEKL. V gave up 1 base and J gave up 1 base, with 11 bases separating them. The CDR3 is 15 residues long. CDR3 sequence (DNA): TGCGCCAGCAGCCAAGCGAGCGGGCAATCCTACGAGCAGTACTTC. It yields the protein CASSQASGQSYEQYF.

V gene TRBV30 combines with J gene TRBJ1-3; D unresolved. Trimming took off 0 bases at V and 1 base at J, with 10 bases between the two ends. Per germline, CDR1 GTSNPN and CDR2 SVGIG (reference sequence). CDR3 length: 15 residues. Here the CDR3 DNA reads TGTGCCTGGAGTGTTCGGCAGGTTTCTGGAAACACCATATATTTT. Its translation is CAWSVRQVSGNTIYF.

CDR3 sequence reads: CASSVLNSPLHF. Written as DNA, the CDR3 is TGTGCCAGCAGTGTCCTCAATTCACCCCTCCACTTT. The chain is built from TRBV27 and TRBJ1-6; D is unclear. The CDR3 is made up of 12 amino acids. Germline-derived CDR1 and CDR2 are MNHEY and SMNVEV (reference sequence). The V end lost 5 bases, the J end lost 7 bases, and 6 bases lay between the germline ends.

This chain links TRBV7-9 with TRBJ2-7, with 12 nucleotides matching TRBD1. Germline values: CDR1 SEHNR, CDR2 FQNEAQ (reference sequence). V trimming: 5 bases; J trimming: 7 bases; junction bases outside the gene matches: 21. The CDR3 length is 19 residues. The CDR3 DNA is TGTGCCAGCAGCAAGCTCGGGACAGGGGGCCTAGCGGGAGCGGGGGAGCAGTACTTC. It is translated as CASSKLGTGGLAGAGEQYF.

The chain couples TRBV6-5 to TRBJ2-5; TRBD2 aligns across 13 bases. CDR3 length: 15 residues. Germline values: CDR1 MNHEY, CDR2 SVGAGI. Germline trimming cut 6 bases from V and 2 bases from J; bases unmatched to any gene: 3. CDR3 loop: CASRTGLAGQETQYF. CDR3 bases: TGTGCCAGCAGAACGGGACTAGCGGGACAAGAGACCCAGTACTTC.

The V call is TRBV5-1, the J call TRBJ2-1, with 7 bases fitting TRBD2. The germline V gene has CDR1 SGHRS and CDR2 YFSETQ. The CDR3 is made up of 15 amino acids. V lost 1 base, J lost 6 bases, and 7 bases stayed unmatched. CDR3 DNA: TGCGCCAGCAGCTTGAACCTAGCGGTCTCCAATGAGCAGTTCTTC. Its protein is CASSLNLAVSNEQFF.